This TCR beta chain was sequenced in a study of neurological immune-mediated disorders. Notes on the study in general: No sharing of CDR3 amino acid sequences was observed among expanded clones across subjects, suggesting private repertoires in all groups.

The CDR3 runs to 15 residues. Losses at the gene ends were 3 bases for V and 2 bases for J; bases not matched to a gene: 4. Germline CDR1 is SGHTA and CDR2 is FQGNSA. The making of cDNA relied on 5'RACE with 10-nucleotide random UMIs. Every sequencing run gave over 180 million TCR-beta sequences, taken from 15-18 subjects. TCRdb used MiXCR to reprocess the 5' RACE reads, holding one entry per CDR3 protein. The data show 66,000 or so distinct CDR3 sequences, 3.4% seen once. The starting material, 2 million PBMCs stored at -80 C, gave rise to the unsorted libraries. Ten or more counts support this clonotype. The antigen is unknown.

Source material: PBMCs. The rearrangement uses TRBV7-2 and TRBJ2-3; 8 nucleotides line up with TRBD2. The sequence was collected from a man aged 35-49 years with multiple sclerosis. The CDR3 DNA reads TGTGCCAGCAGCTTGGGCGGGAGGCACACAGATACGCAGTATTTT. Its translation: CASSLGGRHTDTQYF. The full variable domain, with the rest looked up from reference TRBV7-2 and TRBJ2-3, is GAGVSQSPSNKVTEKGKDVELRCDPISGHTALYWYRQSLGQGLEFLIYFQGNSAPDKSGLPSDRFSAERTGGSVSTLTIQRTQQEDSAVYLCASSLGGRHTDTQYFGPGTRLTVL.